This TCR beta chain was identified during a study of T cell repertoires in cytomegalovirus infection. In its sample, this clonotype was seen a few times. Antigen unknown. The CDR3 covers 14 residues. With V trimmed by 6 bases and J by 4 bases, 6 bases remained unmatched. TCRdb called the reads again in MiXCR, with one record for every CDR3 protein. The sample includes 550,000 to 850,000 distinct CDR3 sequences, roughly a third seen only once; the top ten take around a sixth. The source of this sequence is a human donor in good health (CMV status not recorded). Some clones in this sample may be carry-over from other donors' samples. This rearrangement joins TRBV12-3 or TRBV12-4 to TRBJ1-5; 7 bases are shared with TRBD1. Source: cultured PBMCs, taken from culture after CMV antigen stimulation. This CDR3 reads CASSPGQPNQPQHF. The CDR3 DNA sequence: TGTGCCAGCAGCCCGGGACAGCCTAATCAGCCCCAGCATTTT.